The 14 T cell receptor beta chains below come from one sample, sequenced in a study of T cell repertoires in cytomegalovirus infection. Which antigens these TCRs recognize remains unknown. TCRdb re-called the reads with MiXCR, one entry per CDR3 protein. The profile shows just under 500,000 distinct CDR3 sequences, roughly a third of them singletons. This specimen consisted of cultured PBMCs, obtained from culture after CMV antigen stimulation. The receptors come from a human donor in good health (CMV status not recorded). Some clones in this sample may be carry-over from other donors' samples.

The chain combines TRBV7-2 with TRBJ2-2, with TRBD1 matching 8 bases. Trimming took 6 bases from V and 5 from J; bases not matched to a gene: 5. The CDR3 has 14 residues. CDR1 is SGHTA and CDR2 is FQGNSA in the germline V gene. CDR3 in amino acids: CASSRDRKTGELFF. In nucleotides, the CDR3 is TGTGCCAGCAGTCGGGACAGGAAAACCGGGGAGCTGTTTTTT.

The CDR3 region has the DNA TGCAGTGCCGAACGGACAGGGAAATTGGAGCAGTACTTC. This gives the protein CSAERTGKLEQYF. The V call is TRBV20-1, the J call TRBJ2-7; 8 bases map to TRBD1. V lost 6 bases to trimming and J lost 7 bases; unmatched junction nucleotides: 11. The CDR3 contains 13 residues. CDR1 is DFQATT, CDR2 SNEGSKA, per germline (reference sequence).

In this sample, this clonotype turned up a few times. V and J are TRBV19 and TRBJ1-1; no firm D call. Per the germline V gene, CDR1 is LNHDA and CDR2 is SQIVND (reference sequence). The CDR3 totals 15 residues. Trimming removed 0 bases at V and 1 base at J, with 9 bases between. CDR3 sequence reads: CASSIEAGSNTEAFF. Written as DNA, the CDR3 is TGTGCCAGTAGTATAGAAGCAGGCTCGAACACTGAAGCTTTCTTT.

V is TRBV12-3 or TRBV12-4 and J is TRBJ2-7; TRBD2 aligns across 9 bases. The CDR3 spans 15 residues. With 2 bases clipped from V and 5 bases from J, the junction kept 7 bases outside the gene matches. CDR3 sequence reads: CASSLRASGNDEQYV. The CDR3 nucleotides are TGTGCCAGCAGTTTACGGGCTAGCGGGAACGACGAGCAGTACGTC.

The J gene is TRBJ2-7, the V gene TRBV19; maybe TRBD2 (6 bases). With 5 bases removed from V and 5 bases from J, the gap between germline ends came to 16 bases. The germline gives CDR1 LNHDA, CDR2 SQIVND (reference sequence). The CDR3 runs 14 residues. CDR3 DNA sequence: TGTGCCAGTAGTCCGGGGACCGGAGGGGACGAGCAGTACGTC. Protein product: CASSPGTGGDEQYV.

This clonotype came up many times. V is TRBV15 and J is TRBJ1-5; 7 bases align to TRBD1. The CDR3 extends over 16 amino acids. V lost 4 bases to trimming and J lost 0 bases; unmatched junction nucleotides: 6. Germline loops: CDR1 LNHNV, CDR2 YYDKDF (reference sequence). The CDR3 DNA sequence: TGTGCCACCAGCAACGGACAGGAAAATAGCAATCAGCCCCAGCATTTT. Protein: CATSNGQENSNQPQHF.

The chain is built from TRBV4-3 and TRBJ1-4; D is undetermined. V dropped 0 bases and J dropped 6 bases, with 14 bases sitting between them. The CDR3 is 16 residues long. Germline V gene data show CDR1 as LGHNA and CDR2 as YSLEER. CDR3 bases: TGCGCCAGCAGCCAAGATTCGGCATTACGGCATGAAAAACTGTTTTTT. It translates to CASSQDSALRHEKLFF.

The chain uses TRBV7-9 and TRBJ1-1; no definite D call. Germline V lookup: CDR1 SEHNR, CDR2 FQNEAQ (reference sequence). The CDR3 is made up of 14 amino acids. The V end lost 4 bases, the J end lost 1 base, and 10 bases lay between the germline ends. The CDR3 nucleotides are TGTGCCAGCAGCTGGTACCCCGGGAACACTGAAGCTTTCTTT. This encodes CASSWYPGNTEAFF.

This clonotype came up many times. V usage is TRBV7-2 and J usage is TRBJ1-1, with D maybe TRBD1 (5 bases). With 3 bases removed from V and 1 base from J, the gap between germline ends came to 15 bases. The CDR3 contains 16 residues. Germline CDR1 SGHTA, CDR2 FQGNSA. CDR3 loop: CASSFPGRLPNTEAFF. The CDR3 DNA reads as TGTGCCAGCAGCTTTCCGGGACGCCTTCCGAACACTGAAGCTTTCTTT. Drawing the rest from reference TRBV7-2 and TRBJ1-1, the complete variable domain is GAGVSQSPSNKVTEKGKDVELRCDPISGHTALYWYRQSLGQGLEFLIYFQGNSAPDKSGLPSDRFSAERTGGSVSTLTIQRTQQEDSAVYLCASSFPGRLPNTEAFFGQGTRLTVV.

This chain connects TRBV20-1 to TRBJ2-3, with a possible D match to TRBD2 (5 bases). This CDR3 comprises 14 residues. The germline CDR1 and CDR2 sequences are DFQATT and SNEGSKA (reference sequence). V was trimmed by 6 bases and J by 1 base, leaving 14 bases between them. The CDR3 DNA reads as TGCAGTGCCCGGGCGGAGGTGGGCACAGATACGCAGTATTTT. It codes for CSARAEVGTDTQYF.

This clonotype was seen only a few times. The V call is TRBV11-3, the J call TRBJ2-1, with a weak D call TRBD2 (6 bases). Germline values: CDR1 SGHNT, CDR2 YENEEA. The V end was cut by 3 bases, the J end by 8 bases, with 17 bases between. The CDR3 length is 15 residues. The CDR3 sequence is CASSLDYKWADEQFF. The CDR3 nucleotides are TGTGCCAGCAGCTTGGACTACAAATGGGCGGATGAGCAGTTCTTC.

CDR3 nucleotide sequence: TGCAGTGCCCGAGATCGAAAGGGGGGAAGGGATGGCTACACCTTC. It specifies CSARDRKGGRDGYTF. V gene TRBV20-1 combines with J gene TRBJ1-2; tentative D call: TRBD1 (6 bases). Trimming shortened V by 6 bases and J by 6 bases, and 23 bases separated the two germline ends. The germline V gene encodes CDR1 DFQATT and CDR2 SNEGSKA (reference sequence). The CDR3 totals 15 residues.

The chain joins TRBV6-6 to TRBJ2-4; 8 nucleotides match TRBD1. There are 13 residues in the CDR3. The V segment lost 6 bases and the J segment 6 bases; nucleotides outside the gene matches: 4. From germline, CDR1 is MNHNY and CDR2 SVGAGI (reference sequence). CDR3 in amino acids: CASSLGQANIQYF. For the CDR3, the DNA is TGTGCCAGCAGCCTGGGACAGGCAAACATTCAGTACTTC.

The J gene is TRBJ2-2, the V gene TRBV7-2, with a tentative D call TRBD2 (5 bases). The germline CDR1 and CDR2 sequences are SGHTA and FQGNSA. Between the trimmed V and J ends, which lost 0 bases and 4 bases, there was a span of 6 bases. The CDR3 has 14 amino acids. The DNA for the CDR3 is TGTGCCAGCAGCTTAGCGACTATCACCGGGGAGCTGTTTTTT. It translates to CASSLATITGELFF. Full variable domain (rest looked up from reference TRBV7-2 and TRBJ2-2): GAGVSQSPSNKVTEKGKDVELRCDPISGHTALYWYRQSLGQGLEFLIYFQGNSAPDKSGLPSDRFSAERTGGSVSTLTIQRTQQEDSAVYLCASSLATITGELFFGEGSRLTVL.